These T cell receptor beta chains were read from a single sample in a study of cytomegalovirus exposure and HLA in healthy donors. The assay was immunoSEQ multiplex PCR, and TCRdb's table has in-frame clones only and misses some. The sample lists under 250,000 clones; around 81% were seen once. Source material: PBMCs. The receptors derive from a man aged 25-45 years in good health and CMV-seronegative. The CDR3 runs from the conserved cysteine through the conserved F or W. D genes are given only for firm matches.

v_call	j_call	d_call	cdr3_aa
TRBV6-5	.	.	CASTPAVAGSIEQYF
TRBV5-4	TRBJ2-3	TRBD2	CASSPGRGASTDTQYF
TRBV7-8	TRBJ1-5	.	CASSANMRDFRNQPQHF
TRBV27	TRBJ2-4	.	CATYSTLAKNIQYF
TRBV28	TRBJ2-5	.	CASSWSAPQETQYF
TRBV5-1	TRBJ2-1	TRBD1	CASSWDRGEQFF
TRBV20-1	TRBJ2-7	.	CSYRVGAEQYF
TRBV9	TRBJ2-7	TRBD1	CASSVEDRSAEQYF
TRBV7-2	TRBJ2-7	TRBD1	CASSSQRGGQGLTYEQYF
TRBV6-6	TRBJ1-5	.	CAADGSSDNQPQHF
TRBV6-5	TRBJ2-1	.	CASSYSRQGRDEQFF
TRBV5-6	TRBJ2-3	.	CASSLVGGGGTDTQYF
TRBV7-6	TRBJ2-7	.	CASSPGVGAYEQYF
TRBV4-1	TRBJ1-2	.	CASSQRSDSYYGYTF
TRBV13	TRBJ2-7	.	CASSLGGDSYYEQYF
TRBV12-1	TRBJ2-4	.	CASSFNRVLNIQYF
TRBV5-4	TRBJ2-5	TRBD2	CASSLAKSSGNQETQYF
TRBV28	TRBJ1-2	TRBD1	CATGRTTGGQGSGYTF
TRBV9	TRBJ2-7	.	CASSDRDTQQPYEQYF
TRBV10-1	TRBJ2-7	TRBD2	CASSDSTSGRRLEQYF
TRBV2	.	TRBD1	CARGQVNYEQYF
TRBV5-5	TRBJ2-2	TRBD2	CASSRLPTSGSPNGELFF
TRBV5-1	TRBJ1-1	.	CASTGDTEAFF
TRBV21-1	TRBJ2-5	.	CASSLLGGTSQYF
TRBV10-3	TRBJ1-2	.	CAISDGQPYGYTF
TRBV15	TRBJ2-3	.	CATSRGAGADTQYF
TRBV14	TRBJ1-1	.	CASSRPGRLITEAFF
TRBV6-5	TRBJ2-7	.	CASRYLSGYEQYF
TRBV2	TRBJ2-2	.	CASSEGRLTGELFF
TRBV6-1	TRBJ1-2	TRBD1	CASSVNRGYDGYTF
TRBV4-1	TRBJ2-3	TRBD2	CASSPGVAGGRSTDTQYF
TRBV6-5	TRBJ1-2	TRBD1	CASSPEDRGGYGYTF
TRBV29-1	TRBJ2-6	.	CSVAVSGANVLTF
TRBV11-2	TRBJ2-7	.	CASSLELAAAAYEQYF
TRBV2	TRBJ1-2	.	CASSGENYGYTF
TRBV19	TRBJ2-7	TRBD2	CASSVSGVSYEQYF